The T cell receptor beta chain under discussion was sequenced for a study of blood T cell repertoires in COVID-19. Turning to the study itself: Sites in the United States, Italy and Spain provided acute and convalescent COVID-19 samples. From T cells, B-cell-depleted T cells, or PBMCs came the material, which was cDNA or gDNA.

V was trimmed by 6 bases and J by 4 bases, leaving 13 bases between them. Germline-derived CDR1 and CDR2 are MNHEY and SVGAGI. This CDR3 is 14 amino acids long. This clone was recorded only once. Authors' methods: The authors estimated nucleated cell counts from reference gene primer amplification. TCRdb keeps only in-frame clones here, not all; method: immunoSEQ multiplex PCR. Clone size and V and J calls were adopted from that table, with D and trimming inferred from the DNA. The table records about 280,000 clones, about nine tenths of them present only once. This receptor was obtained from a woman in her 50s who had recovered from COVID-19. The V gene is TRBV6-5, the J gene TRBJ1-5; D perhaps matches TRBD1 (5 bases). The specimen sequenced was peripheral blood. The CDR3 spells CASRRGGGNQPQHF. CDR3 sequence (DNA): TGTGCCAGCAGGAGGGGTGGGGGGAATCAGCCCCAGCATTTT.